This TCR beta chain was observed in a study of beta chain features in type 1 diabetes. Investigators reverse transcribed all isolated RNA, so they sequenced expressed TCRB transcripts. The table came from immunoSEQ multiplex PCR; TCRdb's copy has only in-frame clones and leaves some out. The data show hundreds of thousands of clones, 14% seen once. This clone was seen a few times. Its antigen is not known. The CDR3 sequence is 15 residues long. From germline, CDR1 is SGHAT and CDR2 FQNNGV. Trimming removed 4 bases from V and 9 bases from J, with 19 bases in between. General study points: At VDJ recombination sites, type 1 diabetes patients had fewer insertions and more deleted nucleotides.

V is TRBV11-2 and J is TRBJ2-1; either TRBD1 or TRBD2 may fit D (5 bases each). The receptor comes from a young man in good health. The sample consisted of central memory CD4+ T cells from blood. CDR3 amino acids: CASSSTRTRGTEQFF. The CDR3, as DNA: TGTGCCAGCAGCTCGACGAGGACCCGGGGCACTGAGCAGTTCTTC. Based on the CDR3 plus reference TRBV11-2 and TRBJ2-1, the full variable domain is EAGVAQSPRYKIIEKRQSVAFWCNPISGHATLYWYQQILGQGPKLLIQFQNNGVVDDSQLPKDRFSAERLKGVDSTLKIQPAKLEDSAVYLCASSSTRTRGTEQFFGPGTRLTVL.